The source of this TCR beta chain is a study of blood T cells in healthy people across ages. V was clipped by 7 bases and J by 1 base, with 13 bases between them. From germline, CDR1 is SQVTM and CDR2 ANQGSEA. There are 13 residues in the CDR3. Next came a second PCR, run for roughly 7 to 12 cycles, which used a sample-barcoded 5' primer along with a J-beta primer mix. One entry per CDR3 protein results from TCRdb running MiXCR on the 5' RACE reads. The table lists roughly 1,500,000 distinct CDR3 sequences, approximately 32% of them singletons, with approximately 10% in the top ten. Those donating, healthy Caucasian individuals from Russia, were aged about 6 to 100. Each sample yielded at least 5.5 micrograms of PBMC total RNA. This clonotype was recorded a few times. Its matching antigen is unknown. Findings and limits, study-wide: Expanded clonotype changes were possibly confounded by unknown donor CMV status.

The sequence was collected from a woman aged 25 to 39 in good health. The chain employs TRBV29-1 and TRBJ1-1, with D uncertain. The sequencing input was blood. CDR3: CSASDLENTEAFF. The CDR3, as DNA: TGCAGCGCCTCCGACCTAGAGAACACTGAAGCTTTCTTT. The entire variable domain, with the rest obtained from reference TRBV29-1 and TRBJ1-1, is as follows: SAVISQKPSRDICQRGTSLTIQCQVDSQVTMMFWYRQQPGQSLTLIATANQGSEATYESGFVIDKFPISRPNLTFSTLTVSNMSPEDSSIYLCSASDLENTEAFFGQGTRLTVV.